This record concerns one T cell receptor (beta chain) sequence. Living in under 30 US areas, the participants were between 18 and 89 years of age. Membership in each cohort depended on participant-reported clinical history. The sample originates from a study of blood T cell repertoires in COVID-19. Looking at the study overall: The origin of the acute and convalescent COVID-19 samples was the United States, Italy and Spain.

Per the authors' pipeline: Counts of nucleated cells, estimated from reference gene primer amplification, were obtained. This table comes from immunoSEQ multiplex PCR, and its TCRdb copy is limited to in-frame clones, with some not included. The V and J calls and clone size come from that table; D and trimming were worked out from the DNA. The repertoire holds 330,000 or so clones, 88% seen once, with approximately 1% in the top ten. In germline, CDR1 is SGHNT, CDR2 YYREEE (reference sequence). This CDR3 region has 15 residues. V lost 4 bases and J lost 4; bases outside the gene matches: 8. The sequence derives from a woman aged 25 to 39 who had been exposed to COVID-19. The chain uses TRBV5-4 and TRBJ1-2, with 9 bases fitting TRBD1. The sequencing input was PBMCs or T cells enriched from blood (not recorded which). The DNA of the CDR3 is TGTGCCAGCAGCGGACAGGGGCGGAGAGTCTATGGCTACACCTTC. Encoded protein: CASSGQGRRVYGYTF. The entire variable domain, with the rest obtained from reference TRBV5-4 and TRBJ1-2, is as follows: ETGVTQSPTHLIKTRGQQVTLRCSSQSGHNTVSWYQQALGQGPQFIFQYYREEENGRGNFPPRFSGLQFPNYSSELNVNALELDDSALYLCASSGQGRRVYGYTFGSGTRLTVV.